Each of the 19 T cell receptor beta chains below was sequenced from the same sample in a study of beta chain features in type 1 diabetes. The study's findings and limits: Among patients with Type 1 diabetes, TCRB CDR3s were moderately but significantly shorter in every one of the four CD4+ subsets.

Antigens of these TCRs are unknown. Reverse transcription of all isolated RNA meant that expressed TCRB transcripts were sequenced. Sequenced by immunoSEQ multiplex PCR; TCRdb stores in-frame clones only, minus some. Of 250,000 or so clones listed, approximately 14% are singletons. The sequencing sample was made of naive CD4+ T cells from blood. These receptors were collected from a man under 40 with type 1 diabetes.

CDR3 DNA sequence: TGCAGCGCCGGGGGTTCAGGGGGCGGGGGGGATGAGCAGTTCTTC. It encodes CSAGGSGGGGDEQFF. The chain uses TRBV29-1 and TRBJ2-1; tentatively, D is TRBD2 (9 bases). The CDR3 is made up of 15 amino acids. V was trimmed by 7 bases and J by 8 bases, leaving 24 bases between them. Germline V gives CDR1 SQVTM, CDR2 ANQGSEA.

This clone was detected only a few times. CDR3 DNA: TGTGCCAGCACCAGAGCGGGAGCTGACTACGAGCAGTACTTC. This translates into CASTRAGADYEQYF. The chain links TRBV6-1 to TRBJ2-5; TRBD2 matches at 8 bases. Matching the DNA end better, TRBJ2-7 makes the J call doubtful. Germline loops: CDR1 MNHNS, CDR2 SASEGT. This CDR3 region has 14 residues.

A single count supports this clone. The rearrangement joins TRBV11-3 to TRBJ2-6; 11 nucleotides line up with TRBD1. The J segment lost 2 bases and the V segment lost 4 bases, leaving 4 bases of the junction unmatched. The germline CDR1 and CDR2 sequences are SGHNT and YENEEA. CDR3 length: 17 amino acids. The CDR3 is CASSSGQGGTGANVLTF. The CDR3 DNA reads as TGTGCCAGCAGCTCGGGACAGGGGGGTACTGGGGCCAACGTCCTGACTTTC.

The rearrangement links TRBV30 to TRBJ1-5, with 9 bases matching TRBD1. V trimming: 5 bases; J trimming: 2 bases; junction bases outside the gene matches: 4. The CDR3 contains 14 residues. CDR1 is GTSNPN, CDR2 SVGIG, per germline (reference sequence). For the CDR3, the DNA is TGTGCCTGGGCACAGGGGGCAGGCAATCAGCCCCAGCATTTT. This encodes CAWAQGAGNQPQHF.

This clone has only a few counts. Different DNA sequences within this sample yield the same CDR3. The rearrangement joins TRBV7-9 to TRBJ1-1; D is ambiguous. This CDR3 spans 13 amino acids. V lost 0 bases and J lost 1, with 3 bases in between. Germline V gene data show CDR1 as SEHNR and CDR2 as FQNEAQ (reference sequence). CDR3 in amino acids: CASSLAQNTEAFF. CDR3 in DNA: TGTGCCAGCAGCTTAGCACAGAACACTGAAGCTTTCTTT.

The chain is built from TRBV15 and TRBJ2-4, with 8 bases identical to TRBD1. This CDR3 is built from 16 residues. J was trimmed by 9 bases and V by 5 bases; bases with no gene match: 15. The V gene's germline CDR1 is LNHNV and CDR2 YYDKDF (reference sequence). The CDR3 is CATSPVQGARGPIQYF. The CDR3 nucleotides are TGTGCCACCAGCCCTGTTCAGGGGGCTCGAGGCCCCATTCAGTACTTC.

This chain uses TRBV7-9 with TRBJ1-3; D perhaps matches TRBD1 (6 bases). Trimming removed 5 bases at V and 4 bases at J, with 12 bases between. The CDR3 is made up of 14 amino acids. Germline loops: CDR1 SEHNR, CDR2 FQNEAQ (reference sequence). CDR3 amino acids: CASSRGFGGNTIYF. CDR3 sequence (DNA): TGTGCCAGCAGCAGGGGGTTCGGAGGAAACACCATATATTTT.

The rearrangement joins TRBV30 to TRBJ2-7, with 8 bases matching TRBD1. The CDR3 is 12 residues long. Germline loops: CDR1 GTSNPN, CDR2 SVGIG (reference sequence). J lost 7 bases, V lost 5 bases, and 7 bases had no gene match. The CDR3 DNA follows: TGTGCCTGGGATCAGGGGGCGGGGGAGCAGTACTTC. Translation gives CAWDQGAGEQYF.

As DNA, the CDR3 is TGTGCCAGCAGCTTACCCCAGGGCACTACTAACTATGGCTACACCTTC. This gives the protein CASSLPQGTTNYGYTF. The chain is built from TRBV7-9 and TRBJ1-2, with TRBD1 as a possible D gene (5 bases). This CDR3 spans 16 amino acids. V was trimmed by 2 bases and J by 0 bases, leaving 13 bases between them. Germline assignment: CDR1 SEHNR and CDR2 FQNEAQ (reference sequence).

This clone has a handful of counts. This chain links TRBV18 with TRBJ2-3; 11 bases align to TRBD2. The germline V gene encodes CDR1 KGHSH and CDR2 LQKENI. The CDR3 totals 16 residues. Trimming took 6 bases from V and 4 from J; bases not matched to a gene: 9. CDR3 sequence reads: CASSPPGLAVPDTQYF. The DNA of the CDR3 is TGTGCCAGCTCCCCTCCGGGACTAGCGGTCCCAGATACGCAGTATTTT.

This clone was seen more than once but under ten times. This rearrangement joins TRBV18 to TRBJ2-7, with D perhaps matching TRBD2 (6 bases). The CDR3 extends over 15 amino acids. Germline CDR1 is KGHSH and CDR2 is LQKENI. V lost 5 bases and J lost 0, with 14 bases in between. CDR3 loop: CASSSGRDSSYEQYF. The CDR3 DNA sequence: TGTGCCAGCTCATCTGGAAGGGACTCCTCCTACGAGCAGTACTTC.

The chain is built from TRBV6-5 and TRBJ2-1; perhaps TRBD2 as D (6 bases). Germline loops: CDR1 MNHEY, CDR2 SVGAGI. Trimming shortened V by 4 bases and J by 5 bases, and 18 bases separated the two germline ends. The CDR3 totals 16 residues. The CDR3, as DNA: TGTGCCAGCAGTTCCTTCGGCAATGGGGGGAACAATGAGCAGTTCTTC. Its translation: CASSSFGNGGNNEQFF.

This clone occurred a few times. This chain joins TRBV19 and TRBJ1-1; no definite D call. Germline V gene data show CDR1 as LNHDA and CDR2 as SQIVND (reference sequence). The V and J ends lost 3 bases and 5 bases respectively, with 10 bases between them. The CDR3 contains 13 residues. This chain's CDR3 is CASSIGSSTEAFF. In DNA, the CDR3 is TGTGCCAGTAGTATCGGGTCGTCGACTGAAGCTTTCTTT.

The rearrangement joins TRBV28 to TRBJ1-3; 7 positions match TRBD1. Trimming cost V 9 bases and J 7 bases; bases outside gene matches: 12. This CDR3 spans 14 amino acids. The germline CDR1 and CDR2 sequences are MDHEN and SYDVKM. The CDR3, as DNA: TGTGCCAGTGTAACCGGGACAGTTTACAACACCATATATTTT. Protein sequence: CASVTGTVYNTIYF.

As to this clone: This sample also contains other DNA sequences that code for the same CDR3. This chain joins TRBV5-1 and TRBJ2-1; 7 nucleotides align to TRBD2. V shed 0 bases and J 0 bases; nucleotides not matched to a gene: 0. There are 15 residues in the CDR3. The V gene's germline CDR1 is SGHRS and CDR2 YFSETQ. The CDR3 nucleotides are TGCGCCAGCAGCTTGGGCGGGAGCTCCTACAATGAGCAGTTCTTC. This translates into CASSLGGSSYNEQFF.

In its sample, this clone was seen a few times. The V gene is TRBV6-5, the J gene TRBJ2-3; the D is unclear. The CDR3 contains 15 residues. The ends were cut back, 0 bases at V and 6 bases at J, with 13 bases in the middle. Germline assignment: CDR1 MNHEY and CDR2 SVGAGI. The CDR3 protein is CASSYSGSSRDTQYF. CDR3 nucleotides: TGTGCCAGCAGTTACTCGGGCAGCAGCAGGGATACGCAGTATTTT.

The sample holds a few counts of this clone. The V call is TRBV7-9, the J call TRBJ2-7; D gene ambiguous. This CDR3 region has 12 residues. The V gene's germline CDR1 is SEHNR and CDR2 FQNEAQ (reference sequence). The V gene lost 3 bases and the J gene lost 1 base, with 4 bases spanning the gap. Here the CDR3 DNA reads TGTGCCAGCAGCTTCGGGTCCTACGAGCAGTACTTC. It translates to CASSFGSYEQYF.

CDR3 DNA sequence: TGCGCCAGCAGCTTGAGCTACGATGTCCCCGGGGAGCTGTTTTTT. This encodes CASSLSYDVPGELFF. The chain has TRBV5-1 and TRBJ2-2; no clear D gene. From germline, CDR1 is SGHRS and CDR2 YFSETQ. The CDR3 contains 15 residues. The ends were cut back, 1 base at V and 6 bases at J, with 13 bases in the middle.

The chain combines TRBV29-1 with TRBJ2-1, with D possibly being TRBD2 (6 bases). Germline CDR1 and CDR2: SQVTM and ANQGSEA. V dropped 3 bases and J dropped 8 bases, with 14 bases sitting between them. This CDR3 contains 13 residues. The CDR3 DNA sequence: TGCAGCGTTGATGGTGGGGGAGGCGATGAGCAGTTCTTC. It specifies CSVDGGGGDEQFF.